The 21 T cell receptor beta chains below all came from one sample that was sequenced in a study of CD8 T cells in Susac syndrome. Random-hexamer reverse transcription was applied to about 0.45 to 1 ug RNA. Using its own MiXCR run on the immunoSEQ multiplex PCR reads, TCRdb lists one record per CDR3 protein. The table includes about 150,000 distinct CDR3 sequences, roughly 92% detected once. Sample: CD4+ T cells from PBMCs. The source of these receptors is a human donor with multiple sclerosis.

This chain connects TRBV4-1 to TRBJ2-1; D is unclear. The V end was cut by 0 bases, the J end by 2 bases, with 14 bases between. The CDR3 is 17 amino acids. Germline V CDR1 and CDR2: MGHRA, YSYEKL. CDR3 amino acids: CASSQDPAGVTYNEQFF. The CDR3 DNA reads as TGCGCCAGCAGCCAAGATCCAGCAGGCGTCACCTACAATGAGCAGTTCTTC.

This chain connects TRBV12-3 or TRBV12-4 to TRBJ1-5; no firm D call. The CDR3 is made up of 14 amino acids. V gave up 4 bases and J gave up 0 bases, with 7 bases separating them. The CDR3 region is CASSSTNSNQPQHF. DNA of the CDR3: TGTGCCAGCAGTTCCACAAATAGCAATCAGCCCCAGCATTTT.

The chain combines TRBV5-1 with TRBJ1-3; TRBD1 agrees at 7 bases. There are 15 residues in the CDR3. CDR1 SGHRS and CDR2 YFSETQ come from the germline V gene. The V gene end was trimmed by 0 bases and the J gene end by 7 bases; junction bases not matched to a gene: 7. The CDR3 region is CASSLEGQITNTIYF. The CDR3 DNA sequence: TGCGCCAGCAGCTTGGAGGGACAGATTACTAACACCATATATTTT.

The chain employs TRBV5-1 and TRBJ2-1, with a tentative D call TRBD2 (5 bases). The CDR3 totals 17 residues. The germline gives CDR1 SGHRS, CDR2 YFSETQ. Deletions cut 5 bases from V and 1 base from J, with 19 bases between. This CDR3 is CASSPTARARSYNEQFF. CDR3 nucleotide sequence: TGCGCCAGCAGTCCTACCGCGCGGGCCAGATCCTACAATGAGCAGTTCTTC.

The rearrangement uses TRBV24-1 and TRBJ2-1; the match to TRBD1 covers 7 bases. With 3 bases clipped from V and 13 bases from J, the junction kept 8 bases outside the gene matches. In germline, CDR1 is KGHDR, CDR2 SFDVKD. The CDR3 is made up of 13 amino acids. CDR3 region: CATSDPGTAAQFF. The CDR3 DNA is TGTGCCACCAGTGATCCAGGGACAGCGGCCCAGTTCTTC.

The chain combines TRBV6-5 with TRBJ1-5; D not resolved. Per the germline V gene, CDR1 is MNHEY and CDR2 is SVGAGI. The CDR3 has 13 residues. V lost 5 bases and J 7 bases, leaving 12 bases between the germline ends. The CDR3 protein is CASSRSEEQPQHF. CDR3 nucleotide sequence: TGTGCCAGCAGTCGATCAGAGGAACAGCCCCAGCATTTT.

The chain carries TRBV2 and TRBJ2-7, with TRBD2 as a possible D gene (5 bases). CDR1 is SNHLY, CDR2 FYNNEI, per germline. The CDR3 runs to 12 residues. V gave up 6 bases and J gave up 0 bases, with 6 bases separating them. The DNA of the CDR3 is TGTGCCAGCAGGGGAGACTCCTACGAGCAGTACTTC. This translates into CASRGDSYEQYF.

In DNA form, the CDR3 reads TGTGCCAGCTCAACCAGGACAGGGGGTTTGTACACTGAAGCTTTCTTT. This gives the protein CASSTRTGGLYTEAFF. The V gene is TRBV18, the J gene TRBJ1-1; 10 bases are a match to TRBD1. Germline trimming cut 5 bases from V and 3 bases from J; bases unmatched to any gene: 9. The CDR3 sequence is 16 residues long. Germline V gene sequence: CDR1 KGHSH, CDR2 LQKENI.

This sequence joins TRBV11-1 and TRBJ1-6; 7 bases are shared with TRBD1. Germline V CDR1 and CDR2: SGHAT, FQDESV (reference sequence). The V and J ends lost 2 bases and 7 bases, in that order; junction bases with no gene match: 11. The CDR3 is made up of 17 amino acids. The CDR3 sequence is CASSLSSVQGYNSPLHF. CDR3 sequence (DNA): TGTGCCAGCAGCTTATCATCCGTACAGGGGTACAATTCACCCCTCCACTTT.

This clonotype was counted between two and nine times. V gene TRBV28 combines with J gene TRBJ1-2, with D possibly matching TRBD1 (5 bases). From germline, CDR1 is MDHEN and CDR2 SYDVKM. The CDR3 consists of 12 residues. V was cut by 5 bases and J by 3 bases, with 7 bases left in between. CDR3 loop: CASSGRDYGYTF. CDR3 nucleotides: TGTGCCAGCAGTGGCAGGGACTATGGCTACACCTTC.

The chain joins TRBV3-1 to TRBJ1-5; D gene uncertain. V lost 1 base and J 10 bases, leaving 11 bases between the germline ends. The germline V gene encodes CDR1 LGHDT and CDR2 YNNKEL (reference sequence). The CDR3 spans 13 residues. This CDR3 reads CASSQGAESPQHF. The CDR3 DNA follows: TGTGCCAGCAGCCAAGGAGCCGAGTCCCCCCAGCATTTT.

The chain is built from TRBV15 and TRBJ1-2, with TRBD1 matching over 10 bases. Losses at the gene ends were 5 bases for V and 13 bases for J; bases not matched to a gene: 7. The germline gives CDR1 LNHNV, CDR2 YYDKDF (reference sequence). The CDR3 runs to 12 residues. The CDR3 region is CATSQDRGNLTF. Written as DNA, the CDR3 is TGTGCCACCAGCCAGGACAGGGGGAATCTCACCTTC. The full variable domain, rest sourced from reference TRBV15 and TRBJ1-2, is DAMVIQNPRYQVTQFGKPVTLSCSQTLNHNVMYWYQQKSSQAPKLLFHYYDKDFNNEADTPDNFQSRRPNTSFCFLDIRSPGLGDTAMYLCATSQDRGNLTFGSGTRLTVV.

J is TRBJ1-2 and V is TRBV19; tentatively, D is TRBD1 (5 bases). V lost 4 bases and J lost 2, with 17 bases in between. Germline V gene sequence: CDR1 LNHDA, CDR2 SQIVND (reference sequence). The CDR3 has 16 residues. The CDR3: CASSTLPGRLNYGYTF. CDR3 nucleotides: TGTGCCAGTAGTACCCTACCGGGACGGCTCAACTATGGCTACACCTTC.

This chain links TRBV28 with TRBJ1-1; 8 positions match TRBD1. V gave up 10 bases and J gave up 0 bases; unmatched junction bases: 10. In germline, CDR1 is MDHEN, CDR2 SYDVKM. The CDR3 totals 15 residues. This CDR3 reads CATLRGQWMNTEAFF. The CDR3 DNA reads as TGTGCCACCCTCAGGGGGCAATGGATGAACACTGAAGCTTTCTTT.

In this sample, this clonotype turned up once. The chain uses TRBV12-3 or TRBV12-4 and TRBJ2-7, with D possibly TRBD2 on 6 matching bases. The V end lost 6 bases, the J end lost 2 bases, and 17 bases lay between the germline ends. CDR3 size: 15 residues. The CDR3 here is CASREGLSAAYEQYF. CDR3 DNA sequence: TGTGCCAGCAGAGAGGGACTCTCCGCGGCCTACGAGCAGTACTTC.

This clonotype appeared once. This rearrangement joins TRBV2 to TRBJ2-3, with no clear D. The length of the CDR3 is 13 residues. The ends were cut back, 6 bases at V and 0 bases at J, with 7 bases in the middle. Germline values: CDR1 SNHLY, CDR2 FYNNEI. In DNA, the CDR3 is TGTGCCAGCAGGAAGATTAGCACAGATACGCAGTATTTT. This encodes CASRKISTDTQYF.

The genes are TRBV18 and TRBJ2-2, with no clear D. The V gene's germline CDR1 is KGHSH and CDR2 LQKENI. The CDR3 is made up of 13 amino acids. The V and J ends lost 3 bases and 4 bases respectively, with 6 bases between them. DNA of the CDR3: TGTGCCAGCTCACCGACCGTCACCGGGGAGCTGTTTTTT. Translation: CASSPTVTGELFF.

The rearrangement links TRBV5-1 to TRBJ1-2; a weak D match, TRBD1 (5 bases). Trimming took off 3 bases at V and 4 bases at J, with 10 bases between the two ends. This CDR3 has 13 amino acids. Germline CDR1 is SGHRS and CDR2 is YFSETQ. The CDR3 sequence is CASSSGDSYGYTF. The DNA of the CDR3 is TGCGCCAGCAGCTCGGGGGATTCCTATGGCTACACCTTC.

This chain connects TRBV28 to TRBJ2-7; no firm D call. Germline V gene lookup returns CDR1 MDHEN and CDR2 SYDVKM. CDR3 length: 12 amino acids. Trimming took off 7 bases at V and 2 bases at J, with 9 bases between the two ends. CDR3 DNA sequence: TGTGCCAGCACTGGAGCTACCTACGAGCAGTACTTC. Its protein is CASTGATYEQYF.

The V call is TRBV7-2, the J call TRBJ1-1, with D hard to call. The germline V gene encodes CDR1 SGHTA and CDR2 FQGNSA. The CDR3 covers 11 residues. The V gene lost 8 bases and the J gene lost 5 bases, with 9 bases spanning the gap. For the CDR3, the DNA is TGTGCCAGCCTTGAGTCGACTGAAGCTTTCTTT. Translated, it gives CASLESTEAFF.

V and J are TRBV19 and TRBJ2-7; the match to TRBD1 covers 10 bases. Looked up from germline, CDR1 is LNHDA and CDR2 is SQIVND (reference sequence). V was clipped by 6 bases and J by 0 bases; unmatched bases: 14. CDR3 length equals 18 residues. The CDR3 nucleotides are TGTGCCAGTAGCACCGGGACAGGGGCTCTCTCGGGCTCCTACGAGCAGTACTTC. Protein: CASSTGTGALSGSYEQYF.